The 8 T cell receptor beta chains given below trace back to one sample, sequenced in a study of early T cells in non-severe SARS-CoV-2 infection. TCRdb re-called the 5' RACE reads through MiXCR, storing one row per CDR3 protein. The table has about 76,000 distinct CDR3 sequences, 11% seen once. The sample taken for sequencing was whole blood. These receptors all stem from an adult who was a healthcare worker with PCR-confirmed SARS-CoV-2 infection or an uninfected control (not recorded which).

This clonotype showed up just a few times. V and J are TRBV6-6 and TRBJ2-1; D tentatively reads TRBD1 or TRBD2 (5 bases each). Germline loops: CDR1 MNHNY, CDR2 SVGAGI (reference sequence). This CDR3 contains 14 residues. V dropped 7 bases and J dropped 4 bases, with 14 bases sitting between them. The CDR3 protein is CASNGAGWYNEQFF. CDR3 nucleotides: TGTGCCAGCAACGGGGCAGGGTGGTACAATGAGCAGTTCTTC.

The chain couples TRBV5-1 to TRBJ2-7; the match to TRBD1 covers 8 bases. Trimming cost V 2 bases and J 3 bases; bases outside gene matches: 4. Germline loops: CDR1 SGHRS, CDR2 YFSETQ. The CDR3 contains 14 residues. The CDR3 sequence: CASSLPGGGYEQYF. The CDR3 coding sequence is TGCGCCAGCAGCTTACCAGGGGGCGGCTACGAGCAGTACTTC.

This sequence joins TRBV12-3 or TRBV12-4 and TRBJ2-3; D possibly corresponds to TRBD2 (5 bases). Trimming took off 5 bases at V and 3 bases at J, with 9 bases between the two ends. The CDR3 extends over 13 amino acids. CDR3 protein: CASSRGQTDTQYF. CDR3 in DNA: TGTGCCAGCAGTCGGGGTCAGACAGATACGCAGTATTTT.

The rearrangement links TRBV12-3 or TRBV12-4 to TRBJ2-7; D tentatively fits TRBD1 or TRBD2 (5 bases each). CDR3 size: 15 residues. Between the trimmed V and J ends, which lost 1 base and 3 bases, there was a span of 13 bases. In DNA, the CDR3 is TGTGCCAGCAGTTTAGGCTGGGGGAAAGACTACGAGCAGTACTTC. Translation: CASSLGWGKDYEQYF.

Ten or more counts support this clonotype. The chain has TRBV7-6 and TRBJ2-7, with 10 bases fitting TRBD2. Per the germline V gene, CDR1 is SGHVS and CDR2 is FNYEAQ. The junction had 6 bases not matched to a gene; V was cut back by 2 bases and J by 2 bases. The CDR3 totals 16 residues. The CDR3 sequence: CASSLSTSGKAYEQYF. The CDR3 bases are TGTGCCAGCAGCTTATCCACTAGCGGGAAGGCCTACGAGCAGTACTTC.

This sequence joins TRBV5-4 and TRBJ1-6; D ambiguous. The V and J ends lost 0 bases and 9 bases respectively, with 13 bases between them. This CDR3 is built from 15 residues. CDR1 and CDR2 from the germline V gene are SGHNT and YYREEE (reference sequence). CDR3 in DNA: TGTGCCAGCAGCTTGGAACAGAGCCCGGGTTCACCCCTCCACTTT. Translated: CASSLEQSPGSPLHF. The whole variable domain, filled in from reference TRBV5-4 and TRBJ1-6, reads ETGVTQSPTHLIKTRGQQVTLRCSSQSGHNTVSWYQQALGQGPQFIFQYYREEENGRGNFPPRFSGLQFPNYSSELNVNALELDDSALYLCASSLEQSPGSPLHFGNGTRLTVT.

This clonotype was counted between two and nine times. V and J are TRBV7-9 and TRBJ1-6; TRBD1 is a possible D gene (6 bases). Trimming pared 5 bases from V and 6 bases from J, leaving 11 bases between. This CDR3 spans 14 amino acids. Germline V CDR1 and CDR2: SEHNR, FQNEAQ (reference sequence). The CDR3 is CASSQGQSNSPLHF. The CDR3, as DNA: TGTGCCAGCAGCCAGGGACAATCTAATTCACCCCTCCACTTT.

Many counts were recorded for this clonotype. CDR3 nucleotide sequence: TGTGCCAGCAGTTTCGGAAGATATGGCTACACCTTC. Its protein is CASSFGRYGYTF. The V and J genes are TRBV12-3 or TRBV12-4 and TRBJ1-2, with D uncertain. V lost 3 bases, J lost 5 bases, and 7 bases lay in between. The CDR3 spans 12 residues.